The clone carrying this T cell receptor beta chain occurred once. The sample comes from a study of blood T cell repertoires in COVID-19. About the research overall: Acute-phase and convalescent COVID-19 samples originated in the United States, Italy and Spain.

Germline V gene sequence: CDR1 KGHDR, CDR2 SFDVKD. Between the trimmed V and J ends, which lost 4 bases and 5 bases, there was a span of 22 bases. There are 17 residues in the CDR3. The assay was immunoSEQ multiplex PCR, and TCRdb's table has in-frame clones only and misses some. This table holds 200,000 to 250,000 clones, roughly nine tenths found once. The receptor was derived from a man between 60 and 75 years old with acute or convalescent COVID-19. The rearrangement uses TRBV24-1 and TRBJ2-5; D is perhaps TRBD2 (6 bases). The specimen sequenced was peripheral blood. CDR3 region: CATSDGGLSGVLETQYF. The DNA for the CDR3 is TGTGCCACCAGTGACGGGGGACTCAGCGGTGTCTTGGAGACCCAGTACTTC.